This T cell receptor beta chain is from a study of cytotoxic CD8 clonotypes in ibrutinib-treated CLL. Across the whole study: The study included 11 relapsed/refractory and more than 14 treatment-naive patients; 17 to 18 had IGHV unmutated disease. Responses: roughly 25 partial, 2 complete; after median roughly 63 months, 14 stayed remitted, around 12 progressed. After treatment lasting a median 12 months, range 6 to 36, response samples were collected. Mean yields were around 240,000 productive templates and about 94,000 productive rearrangements per sample.

Profiled with immunoSEQ multiplex PCR; TCRdb holds only in-frame clones, not every one. The repertoire holds under 30,000 clones, with about three quarters as singletons. V was pared by 6 bases and J by 0 bases, with 5 bases between. The CDR3 contains 12 residues. Germline values: CDR1 KGHSH, CDR2 LQKENI. The clonotype originates from a human donor with chronic lymphocytic leukemia. This specimen consisted of PBMCs, obtained after 36 months of ibrutinib treatment. V gene TRBV18 combines with J gene TRBJ1-1; D is ambiguous. CDR3 amino acids: CASSGLNTEAFF. CDR3 nucleotide sequence: TGTGCCAGCTCCGGACTGAACACTGAAGCTTTCTTT.